This paragraph covers one T cell receptor (beta chain) sequence. The data are from a study of blood T cell repertoires in COVID-19. Original analysis: Estimation of nucleated cell counts was performed using reference gene primer amplification. Profiling relied on immunoSEQ multiplex PCR, and the TCRdb table lists in-frame clones only, not all of them. V and J calls and clone size are given by that table; D and trimming were obtained from the DNA. The sample consists of over 250,000 clones, around 85% of them appearing once. V shed 6 bases and J shed 3 bases, with 17 bases lying between them. Germline-derived CDR1 and CDR2 are ENHRY and SYGVKD. The CDR3 totals 15 residues.

The chain recombines TRBV10-3 with TRBJ1-1; D possibly corresponds to TRBD1 (5 bases). Sequenced material: peripheral blood. The source is a man between 50 and 59 years old with active or convalescent COVID-19. CDR3 residues: CAISPTVRGDTEAFF. CDR3 DNA: TGTGCCATCAGCCCGACAGTTCGGGGGGACACTGAAGCTTTCTTT.